This T cell receptor (beta chain) comes out of a study of T-cell memory formation after mild COVID-19. Germline lookup yields CDR1 LGHNA and CDR2 YNFKEQ. The J segment lost 4 bases and the V segment lost 0 bases, leaving 1 base of the junction unmatched. This CDR3 comprises 15 residues. MiXCR, run by TCRdb on the 5' RACE reads, gives a single entry per CDR3 protein. This sample has 190,000 or so distinct CDR3 sequences; about 20% occur once, and the top ten carry roughly 24%. This clonotype occurred a few times. The gene calls are TRBV4-2 and TRBJ2-7, with 12 bases lining up with TRBD2. The sample comprised PBMCs or a T cell subset sorted from them (not recorded which). The clonotype comes from an adult woman who had mild COVID-19 (a few samples of this study predate the infection). Cell type and time point are not known. The CDR3 DNA reads TGTGCCAGCAGCCAAGAGCTAGCGGGAGGGTACGAGCAGTACTTC. Its protein product is CASSQELAGGYEQYF.